The source of this TCR beta chain is a study of blood T cells in healthy people across ages. General study findings and limits: Versus aged donors, long-lived donors had higher diversity and more naive CD4+ cells.

There are 16 residues in the CDR3. Deletions cut 9 bases from V and 1 base from J, with 19 bases between. Per the germline V gene, CDR1 is MNHNY and CDR2 is SVGAGI (reference sequence). This clonotype was picked up many times. Its target is unknown. With a J-beta primer mix and a sample-barcoded 5' primer, a second PCR ran 7 to 11 cycles. One entry per CDR3 protein results from TCRdb running MiXCR on the 5' RACE reads. The sample carries hundreds of thousands of distinct CDR3 sequences, 24% recorded once. These records were also assigned to another study, of T cells of mothers and their children. Per that paper: Each mother gave over 9.5 million TCR beta CDR3 reads; each child, around 2.8 million.

This TCR derives from a boy between 10 and 17 years old in good health. The chain combines TRBV6-6 with TRBJ1-5; D is uncertain. Sequencing input: blood. CDR3 sequence: CASRSVRTLSNQPQHF. The CDR3 DNA reads as TGTGCCAGTCGTAGTGTGCGTACCCTGAGCAATCAGCCCCAGCATTTT.